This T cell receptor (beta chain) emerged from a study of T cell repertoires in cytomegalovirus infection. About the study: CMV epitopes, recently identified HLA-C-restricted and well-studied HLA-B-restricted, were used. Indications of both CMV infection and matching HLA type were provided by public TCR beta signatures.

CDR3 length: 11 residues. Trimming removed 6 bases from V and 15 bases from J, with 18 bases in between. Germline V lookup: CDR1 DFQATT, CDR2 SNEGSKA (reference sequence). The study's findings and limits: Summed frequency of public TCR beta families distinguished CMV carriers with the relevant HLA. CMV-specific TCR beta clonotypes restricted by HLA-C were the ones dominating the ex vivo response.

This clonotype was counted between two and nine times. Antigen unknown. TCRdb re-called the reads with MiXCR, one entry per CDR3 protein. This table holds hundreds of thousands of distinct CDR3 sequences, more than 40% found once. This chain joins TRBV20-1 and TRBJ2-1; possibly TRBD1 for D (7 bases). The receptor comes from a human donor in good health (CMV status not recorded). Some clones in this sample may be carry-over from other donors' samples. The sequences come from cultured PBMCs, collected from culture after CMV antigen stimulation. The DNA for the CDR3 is TGCAGTGCCGCAACTAGCTCAGGGGGGTTCTTC. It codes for CSAATSSGGFF.